This entry describes one T cell receptor (beta chain). Its antigen is still unknown. The record has no base qualities; no much larger clone is one base away. Full-length TCR variable regions were amplified by 5' RACE PCR using constant-region reverse primers, and then by semi-nested PCR using Nested Universal Primer A. The ReliaPrep RNA Cell Miniprep System was used to extract total RNA, which was then reverse transcribed into 5'RACE-ready cDNA with the SMARTer RACE 5'/3' Kit. Multiplex adaptors were used to barcode full-length TCR alpha and beta libraries, and the barcoded libraries were sequenced on an Illumina MiSeq. As for the original processing: For each of nine subset-tissue groups, sequencing data from the five patients were pooled, and the groups were compared by unsupervised clustering of TCR gene usage. Repertoire similarity was calculated with the Morisita-Horn index, weighting shared sequences by their contribution to each repertoire. TCRdb cleaned the public reads at Q25 with fastp, built clones with MiXCR and kept in-frame beta chains. Each entry is one CDR3 protein sequence, shown with its most common DNA and genes. The V and J calls shown here were made by TCRdb, not taken from the authors' results. Within this sample are tens of thousands of distinct CDR3 sequences, with 26% of them counted one time only. The ten largest clones add up to roughly 4% of the sample.

The data belong to a study (dated by TCRdb to 2014 to 2015). With regard to the full study: The study set out to test whether tumor-infiltrating Tregs in breast cancer get recruited from blood Tregs or are instead converted in situ from other CD4+ T cell subsets. Overall study results and their limits: Validation in the larger cohort was restricted to a single TCR beta V-J rearrangement rather than whole repertoires. The greatest overlap of tumor-infiltrating Treg TCR alpha and beta sequences was observed with tumor naive CD4+ T cells, followed by blood naive CD4+ T cells. The TCR gene usage of tumor memory CD4+ T cells clustered together with blood and lymph node memory CD4+ cells and with lymph node naive CD4+ cells.

The CDR1 and CDR2 encoded by the germline V gene (reference sequence) are SEHNR and FQNEAQ. V loses 3 bases of germline sequence and J loses 10 bases, and the interval between the two ends is 19 bases. Its CDR3 holds 15 amino acids, cysteine through phenylalanine. Left in the record is the CDR3 DNA by itself, 45 bases read in frame from the first base. The Miltenyi Naive CD4+ T Cell Isolation kit was used to purify naive CD4+ T cells, and Tregs were depleted with CD25 microbeads. Tregs, naive and memory CD4+ T cells from tumor, blood and ipsilateral draining lymph nodes of 5 or 6 breast cancer patients underwent full-length TCR alpha and beta sequencing. Tumor tissue and lymph nodes obtained from ipsilateral axillary dissection were perfused with PBS, minced and then digested with collagenase I and hyaluronidase. Mononuclear cells from lymph nodes or around 48 ml of peripheral blood were isolated by Ficoll density gradient centrifugation. FACS confirmed that the sorted cell populations were more than 90% pure.

The V gene is TRBV7-9 and the J gene is TRBJ2-1; a tentative D call is TRBD2 (7 bases match). The material sequenced was naive CD4+ T cells sorted from a lymph node. This specimen's cell subset or site label, per the study, means: naive CD4+ T cells, CD4+CD45RA+CD25-. The receptor comes from a female donor with breast cancer. Read as DNA, the sequence is TGTGCCAGCAGCTTTGAGGGGGGGGCCACAGACGAGCAGTTCTTC. Translated, this gives CASSFEGGATDEQFF.